Below are 16 T cell receptor beta chains sequenced from a single sample in a study of T cells expressing NK-cell markers. TCRdb reprocessed the 5' RACE reads, keeping one entry per CDR3 protein, no DNA. The table lists some 390,000 distinct CDR3 sequences. The specimen was blood T cells: a sorted CD56 or NKG2C T cell subset, CD4+ or CD8+ T cells, or bulk PBMC T cells (not recorded which). The receptors come from a woman aged 45-59 years in good health.

The V gene is TRBV11-3, the J gene TRBJ2-5; without DNA, the TCRdb call of TRBD1 cannot be checked. The CDR3 covers 15 residues. Germline V lookup: CDR1 SGHNT, CDR2 YENEEA. The CDR3 loop reads CASSPWGASTETQYF. Filled out from reference TRBV11-3 and TRBJ2-5, the complete variable domain reads EAGVVQSPRYKIIEKKQPVAFWCNPISGHNTLYWYLQNLGQGPELLIRYENEEAVDDSQLPKDRFSAERLKGVDSTLKIQPAELGDSAVYLCASSPWGASTETQYFGPGTRLLVL.

This chain joins TRBV6-6 and TRBJ2-7; the D call of TRBD2 rests on TCRdb alone, since no DNA is present to check it. Germline V lookup: CDR1 MNHNY, CDR2 SVGAGI (reference sequence). The CDR3 extends over 15 amino acids. CDR3 loop: CASSTLAGGSGEQYF.

The chain couples TRBV15 to TRBJ1-4; TCRdb gives TRBD1 as the D gene, but with no DNA this cannot be confirmed. Germline V gene lookup returns CDR1 LNHNV and CDR2 YYDKDF (reference sequence). The CDR3 is 18 residues long. The CDR3 here is CATSRDGDRVLSNEKLFF.

The chain's CDR3 is CSVEGVIGQYF. This chain joins TRBV29-1 and TRBJ2-7. The CDR3 length is 11 residues. Per the germline V gene, CDR1 is SQVTM and CDR2 is ANQGSEA.

This sequence joins TRBV10-2 and TRBJ1-2. Per germline, CDR1 WSHSY and CDR2 SAAADI. CDR3 length equals 13 residues. The CDR3 here is CASSERGIGGYTF.

The chain recombines TRBV28 with TRBJ2-1; checking the TCRdb D call of TRBD2 is not possible without DNA. The CDR3 spans 14 residues. Per germline, CDR1 MDHEN and CDR2 SYDVKM. Here the CDR3 reads CASRMAGGRNEQFF.

This chain uses TRBV12-3 or TRBV12-4 with TRBJ2-1; there is no DNA to check the TCRdb D call of TRBD2. The length of the CDR3 is 20 residues. The CDR3 protein is CASSPQRVGTSGPSYNEQFF.

This chain connects TRBV12-3 or TRBV12-4 to TRBJ1-5; with no DNA, the TCRdb D assignment of TRBD1 cannot be verified. The CDR3 is 15 amino acids. CDR3 sequence reads: CASSFTGGAGQPQHF.

This rearrangement joins TRBV27 to TRBJ2-7; with no DNA, the TCRdb D assignment of TRBD2 cannot be verified. There are 14 residues in the CDR3. CDR1 is MNHEY and CDR2 is SMNVEV in the germline V gene (reference sequence). The CDR3 spells CASSVAGVGYEQYF.

The chain joins TRBV4-1 to TRBJ1-3. CDR3 length equals 13 residues. The germline CDR1 and CDR2 sequences are MGHRA and YSYEKL. CDR3 residues: CASSQQARNTIYF.

The chain couples TRBV28 to TRBJ2-3; the TCRdb D gene call, TRBD1, has no DNA to confirm it. This CDR3 has 14 amino acids. Per germline, CDR1 MDHEN and CDR2 SYDVKM. The CDR3 spells CASSERAATDTQYF.

The rearrangement uses TRBV21-1 and TRBJ2-1; without DNA, the TCRdb call of TRBD1 cannot be checked. TRBV21-1 is tagged as a pseudogene. The CDR3 is 15 amino acids. The CDR3 sequence is CASADDRGIYNEQFF.

The V and J genes are TRBV9 and TRBJ1-1; TCRdb's D gene call, TRBD1, goes unchecked for lack of DNA. Germline V gives CDR1 SGDLS, CDR2 YYNGEE. The length of the CDR3 is 15 residues. The CDR3 sequence: CASSESTGLSTEAFF.

The chain joins TRBV20-1 to TRBJ2-1. Germline lookup yields CDR1 DFQATT and CDR2 SNEGSKA (reference sequence). This CDR3 contains 14 residues. The CDR3 is CSARDYFLGNEQFF.

The chain couples TRBV3-1 to TRBJ2-5. From germline, CDR1 is LGHDT and CDR2 YNNKEL (reference sequence). The CDR3 has 13 amino acids. The CDR3 spells CASSQYGKETQYF.

V usage is TRBV4-1 and J usage is TRBJ2-7; the TCRdb call, TRBD2, lacks DNA for checking. Germline CDR1 and CDR2: MGHRA and YSYEKL. This CDR3 contains 16 residues. The CDR3 here is CASSPRTGLDIYEQYF.